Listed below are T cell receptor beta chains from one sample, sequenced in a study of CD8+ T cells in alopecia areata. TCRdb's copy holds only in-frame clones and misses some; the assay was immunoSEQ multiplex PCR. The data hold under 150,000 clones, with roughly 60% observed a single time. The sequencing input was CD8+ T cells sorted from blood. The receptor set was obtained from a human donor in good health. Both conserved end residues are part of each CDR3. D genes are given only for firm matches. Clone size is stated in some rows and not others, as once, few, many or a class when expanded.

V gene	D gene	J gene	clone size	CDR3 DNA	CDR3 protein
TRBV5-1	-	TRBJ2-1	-	TGCGCCAGCACCCGCGGGTCAGGGAGGGAGCAGTTCTTC	CASTRGSGREQFF
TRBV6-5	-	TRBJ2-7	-	TGTGCCAGCAGGGTAGGGAGCCCGGCCTACGAGCAGTACTTC	CASRVGSPAYEQYF
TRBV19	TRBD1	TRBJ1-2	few	TGTGCCAGTAGTATAACACAGGGGAGAGGCTACACCTTC	CASSITQGRGYTF
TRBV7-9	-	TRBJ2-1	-	TGTGCCAGCAGCTCCGTTTTTGGCTACAATGAGCAGTTCTTC	CASSSVFGYNEQFF
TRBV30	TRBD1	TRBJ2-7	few	TGTGCCACTTGGGGGACAGGGACCTACGAGCAGTACTTC	CATWGTGTYEQYF
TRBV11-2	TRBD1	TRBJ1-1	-	TGTGCCAGCAGCTTGGGACAGGGCACTGAAGCTTTCTTT	CASSLGQGTEAFF
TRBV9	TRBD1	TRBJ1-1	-	TGTGCCAGCAGCGTAGATCCCGGGACAGGGATGAACACTGAAGCTTTCTTT	CASSVDPGTGMNTEAFF
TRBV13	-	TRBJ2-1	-	TGTGCCAGCAGCGGACTATATGATGAGCAGTTCTTC	CASSGLYDEQFF
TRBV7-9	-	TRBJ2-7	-	TGTGCCAGCAGCCCGGAGGGCAGGGGCCACGAGCAGTACTTC	CASSPEGRGHEQYF
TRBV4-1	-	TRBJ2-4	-	TGCGCCAGCAGCCTAGGAACGGGGCTGAAAAACATTCAGTACTTC	CASSLGTGLKNIQYF
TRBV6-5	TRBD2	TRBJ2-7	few	TGTGCCAGCTATACTAGCGGGAGTGCCGAGCAGTACTTC	CASYTSGSAEQYF
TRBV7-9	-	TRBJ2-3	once	TGTGCCAGCAGCTCTAGACTCCCTCAAAGCACAGATACGCAGTATTTT	CASSSRLPQSTDTQYF
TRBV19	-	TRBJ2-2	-	TGTGCCAGTAGTATGTGGGGCGAGAACACCGGGGAGCTGTTTTTT	CASSMWGENTGELFF
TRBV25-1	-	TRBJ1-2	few	TGTGCCAGCAGTGAATATGTAGGAGGATCGTCTGGCTACACCTTC	CASSEYVGGSSGYTF
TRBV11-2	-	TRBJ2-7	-	TGTGCCAGCAGCGGGGACGCCCCATACGAGCAGTACTTC	CASSGDAPYEQYF
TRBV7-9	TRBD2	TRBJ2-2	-	TGTGCCTTAGAACCAGCGGGAGTGGTCGGGGAGCTGTTTTTT	CALEPAGVVGELFF
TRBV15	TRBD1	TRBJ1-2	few	TGTGCCACCAGCAGAGGGACAGGGGGCGACGGCTACACCTTC	CATSRGTGGDGYTF
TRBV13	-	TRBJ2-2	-	TGTGCCAGCAGCTTAGGTCGGGGGAACACCGGGGAGCTGTTTTTT	CASSLGRGNTGELFF
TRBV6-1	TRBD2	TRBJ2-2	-	TGTGCCAGCAAAGGCAGCGGGAGTGGCACCGGGGAGCTGTTTTTT	CASKGSGSGTGELFF
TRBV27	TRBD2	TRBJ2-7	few	TGTGCCAGCTCCGGTACTAGCGCACTCTACGAGCAGTACTTC	CASSGTSALYEQYF
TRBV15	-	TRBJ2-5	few	TGTGCCACCGGAGAGGGGAAAGAGACCCAGTACTTC	CATGEGKETQYF
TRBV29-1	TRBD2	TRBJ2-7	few	TGCAGCGTGGTACTAGCGGGAGAAGGCTACGAGCAGTACTTC	CSVVLAGEGYEQYF
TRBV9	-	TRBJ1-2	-	TGTGCCAGCAGCGATGACAGAGATGGCTACACCTTC	CASSDDRDGYTF
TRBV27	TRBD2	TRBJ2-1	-	TGTGCCAGCAGTTCTCATAGCGGGAGGGGGACCTACAATGAGCAGTTCTTC	CASSSHSGRGTYNEQFF
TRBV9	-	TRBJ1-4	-	TGTGCCAGCAGTGGGTTGGAGGGGTTGTTTTTT	CASSGLEGLFF
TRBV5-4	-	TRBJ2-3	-	TGTGCCAGCAGCTTGCGTCAAGATACGCAGTATTTT	CASSLRQDTQYF
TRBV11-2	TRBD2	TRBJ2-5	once	TGTGCCAGCAGGACTAGCGGGAGTACAGAGACCCAGTACTTC	CASRTSGSTETQYF
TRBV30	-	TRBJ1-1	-	TGTGCCTGGAGCCCCCCGGGAGGCACGAACACTGAAGCTTTCTTT	CAWSPPGGTNTEAFF
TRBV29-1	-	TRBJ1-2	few	TGCAGCGTACTCGAGCGTTATGGCTACACCTTC	CSVLERYGYTF
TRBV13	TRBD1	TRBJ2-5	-	TGTGCCAGCAGCGGACAGGGACGAGAGACCCAGTACTTC	CASSGQGRETQYF
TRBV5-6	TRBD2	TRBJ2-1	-	TGTGCCAGCAGCTTAGGACTAGCGTGGAATGAGCAGTTCTTC	CASSLGLAWNEQFF
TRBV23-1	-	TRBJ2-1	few	TGCGCCAGCAGTCAATCCCCTCCGAGGTCCTCCTACAATGAGCAGTTCTTC	CASSQSPPRSSYNEQFF